These 20 T cell receptor beta chains share one sample of origin, sequenced in a study of blood T cells in healthy people across ages. A second PCR, run for about 6 to 11 cycles, used a sample-barcoded 5' primer plus a J-beta primer mix. TCRdb fed the 5' RACE reads into MiXCR, producing one record per CDR3 protein. Among roughly 930,000 distinct CDR3 sequences listed, 48% were seen once. What was sequenced was blood. The origin of the receptors is a man aged 25 to 45 in good health.

This chain links TRBV6-8 with TRBJ2-7; D remains unclear. Trimming took off 4 bases at V and 1 base at J, with 26 bases between the two ends. From germline, CDR1 is MNHGY and CDR2 SAAAGT. The CDR3 loop spans 19 amino acids. Written as DNA, the CDR3 is TGTGCCAGCAGTTTTATTAAGGGCTCCATAACCATAGCTTCCTACGAGCAGTACTTC. Translating gives CASSFIKGSITIASYEQYF.

The rearrangement links TRBV29-1 to TRBJ1-2; no reliable D call. With 4 bases removed from V and 2 bases from J, the gap between germline ends came to 8 bases. The CDR3 contains 12 residues. The germline gives CDR1 SQVTM, CDR2 ANQGSEA. CDR3 sequence: CSVGQFNYGYTF. The DNA for the CDR3 is TGCAGCGTTGGCCAGTTCAACTATGGCTACACCTTC.

This clonotype was detected a few times. CDR3 in DNA: TGTGCCAGCAGAGCGGGACAGGTTAACAACATTCAGTACTTC. This sequence encodes CASRAGQVNNIQYF. The chain carries TRBV6-1 and TRBJ2-4; a weak D match, TRBD1 (8 bases). CDR3 size: 14 residues. Per germline, CDR1 MNHNS and CDR2 SASEGT. With 6 bases removed from V and 7 bases from J, the gap between germline ends came to 16 bases.

The chain joins TRBV12-3 or TRBV12-4 to TRBJ2-7, with 10 bases that match TRBD2. The CDR3 is 15 amino acids. V was clipped by 6 bases and J by 2 bases; unmatched bases: 7. The CDR3 region has the DNA TGTGCCAGCAGGGACGGACTAGCGGCGCCCTACGAGCAGTACTTC. Translating it yields CASRDGLAAPYEQYF.

This sequence joins TRBV5-6 and TRBJ2-2; a weak D match, TRBD1 (6 bases). Germline lookup yields CDR1 SGHDT and CDR2 YYEEEE. CDR3 size: 17 residues. Trimming removed 4 bases at V and 0 bases at J, with 16 bases between. The CDR3 loop reads CASSGRDTLSNTGELFF. The CDR3 DNA reads as TGTGCCAGCAGCGGACGGGACACACTATCGAACACCGGGGAGCTGTTTTTT.

This clonotype was detected only a few times. The chain combines TRBV29-1 with TRBJ1-1; TRBD1 is a possible D gene (6 bases). The germline V and J ends were trimmed by 7 bases and 0 bases, with 9 bases remaining between them. Per germline, CDR1 SQVTM and CDR2 ANQGSEA. CDR3 length: 12 amino acids. CDR3 bases: TGCAGCGCCGGACAGATGAACACTGAAGCTTTCTTT. Protein: CSAGQMNTEAFF.

This clonotype was counted at least ten times. The chain combines TRBV28 with TRBJ2-5; 8 positions match TRBD1. The trim removed 5 bases at V and 2 bases at J, leaving 13 bases unmatched. From germline, CDR1 is MDHEN and CDR2 SYDVKM. The CDR3 covers 17 residues. As DNA, the CDR3 is TGTGCCAGCAGTCTGTTGCCGGGACAGGATTCACAAGAGACCCAGTACTTC. As protein: CASSLLPGQDSQETQYF.

This clonotype has more than one count but fewer than ten. The chain joins TRBV11-1 to TRBJ2-4; a weak D match, TRBD2 (5 bases). V was shortened by 5 bases and J by 0 bases, with 14 bases between the two germline ends. Germline values: CDR1 SGHAT, CDR2 FQDESV (reference sequence). This CDR3 comprises 16 residues. CDR3 DNA sequence: TGTGCCAGCAGCCTGAGGACCGGGATAGCCAAAAACATTCAGTACTTC. This sequence encodes CASSLRTGIAKNIQYF.

The chain recombines TRBV7-8 with TRBJ1-1, with D possibly matching TRBD1 (5 bases). Trimming took off 5 bases at V and 10 bases at J, with 14 bases between the two ends. This CDR3 is 12 amino acids long. CDR1 is SGHVS, CDR2 FQNEAQ, per germline. In DNA, the CDR3 is TGTGCCAGCAGCCAGGAACAGGCGGCAGCTTTCTTT. This gives the protein CASSQEQAAAFF.

Concerning this clonotype itself: Relative to the germline gene, one junction end is altered; a read error may explain this. The chain has TRBV27 and TRBJ1-1; TRBD1 is a possible D gene (6 bases). Germline values: CDR1 MNHEY, CDR2 SMNVEV (reference sequence). The CDR3 is 13 amino acids. The CDR3 loop is CASRKGGNTEAFF. As DNA, the CDR3 is TGCGCCAGCAGGAAAGGGGGGAACACTGAAGCTTTCTTT.

V is TRBV4-2 and J is TRBJ2-4; 7 nucleotides agree with TRBD1. The DNA end lines up better with TRBJ2-7; the J call may be wrong. Germline CDR1 is LGHNA and CDR2 is YNFKEQ. The CDR3 spans 13 residues. The CDR3 spells CASSQITGDEQYF. The CDR3 bases are TGTGCCAGCAGCCAAATAACAGGGGACGAGCAGTACTTC.

V usage is TRBV20-1 and J usage is TRBJ1-1; 7 bases match TRBD1. Germline loops: CDR1 DFQATT, CDR2 SNEGSKA (reference sequence). With V trimmed by 6 bases and J by 13 bases, 17 bases remained unmatched. The CDR3 is 13 amino acids. CDR3 sequence (DNA): TGCAGTGCGAGAAGGGGAGCAGGGGGGGGAGTTTTCTTT. Its protein is CSARRGAGGGVFF.

The gene calls are TRBV6-2 or TRBV6-3 and TRBJ2-7; possibly TRBD1 or TRBD2 for D (5 bases each). V was pared by 1 base and J by 9 bases, with 10 bases between. CDR1 is MNHEY and CDR2 is SVGEGT in the germline V gene. The CDR3 contains 12 residues. For the CDR3, the DNA is TGTGCCAGCAGTTACTTCGGGGCACGGCAGTACTTC. This translates into CASSYFGARQYF.

There are a few counts of this clonotype. V gene TRBV3-1 combines with J gene TRBJ2-3; D gene unclear. CDR1 is LGHDT and CDR2 is YNNKEL in the germline V gene (reference sequence). Between the trimmed V and J ends, which lost 0 bases and 4 bases, there was a span of 11 bases. This CDR3 is built from 15 residues. CDR3 loop: CASSQELFPSDTQYF. The DNA for the CDR3 is TGTGCCAGCAGCCAAGAACTCTTCCCTTCAGATACGCAGTATTTT.

The chain carries TRBV2 and TRBJ2-1; no reliable D call. V dropped 1 base and J dropped 13 bases, with 23 bases sitting between them. This CDR3 has 16 amino acids. Germline-derived CDR1 and CDR2 are SNHLY and FYNNEI. CDR3 DNA sequence: TGTGCCAGCAGTGAAGGCGGCAGAGCGTTCCAAGAGACCCAGTTCTTC. Amino acid sequence: CASSEGGRAFQETQFF.

The genes are TRBV12-3 or TRBV12-4 and TRBJ2-1; TRBD1 is a possible D gene (6 bases). The CDR3 spans 16 residues. V was clipped by 1 base and J by 13 bases, with 23 bases between them. The CDR3 nucleotides read TGTGCCAGCAGTTTAGTCAGGACAGACAGACAAGAGACCCAGTTCTTC. Translated: CASSLVRTDRQETQFF.

This clonotype was detected only a few times. V is TRBV10-3 and J is TRBJ2-3; unclear D gene. Trimming shortened V by 4 bases and J by 5 bases, and 13 bases separated the two germline ends. Germline V gene data show CDR1 as ENHRY and CDR2 as SYGVKD. The CDR3 contains 14 residues. DNA for the CDR3: TGTGCCATCAGTGGTCAGTCCGCCAGAGATACGCAGTATTTT. It codes for CAISGQSARDTQYF.

In this sample, this clonotype turned up a few times. The V and J genes are TRBV4-1 and TRBJ2-3; no definite D call. Germline values: CDR1 MGHRA, CDR2 YSYEKL. V gave up 1 base and J gave up 2 bases, with 7 bases separating them. There are 14 residues in the CDR3. CDR3 residues: CASSQGPITDTQYF. CDR3 DNA sequence: TGCGCCAGCAGCCAAGGCCCTATCACAGATACGCAGTATTTT.

This clonotype was recorded a few times. In nucleotides, the CDR3 is TGCAGCGTCGCCCGGGACACGAATTCACCCCTCCACTTT. Encoded protein: CSVARDTNSPLHF. The J gene is TRBJ1-6, the V gene TRBV29-1; weak D call: TRBD1 (6 bases). This CDR3 has 13 amino acids. Germline V CDR1 and CDR2: SQVTM, ANQGSEA. Trimming left V 6 bases short and J 7 bases short, with 13 bases between.

The chain carries TRBV11-3 and TRBJ2-3; D remains unclear. The germline gives CDR1 SGHNT, CDR2 YENEEA. The CDR3 is 14 residues long. V shed 5 bases and J shed 5 bases, with 14 bases lying between them. The CDR3 region has the DNA TGTGCCAGCAGCCTACGCGGTACGGGAGATACGCAGTATTTT. Translated, it gives CASSLRGTGDTQYF. The entire variable domain, with the rest obtained from reference TRBV11-3 and TRBJ2-3, is as follows: EAGVVQSPRYKIIEKKQPVAFWCNPISGHNTLYWYLQNLGQGPELLIRYENEEAVDDSQLPKDRFSAERLKGVDSTLKIQPAELGDSAVYLCASSLRGTGDTQYFGPGTRLTVL.